Following are 28 T cell receptor beta chains from one sample sequenced in a study of read filtering for tumor transcriptome and immune sequencing. This library used roughly 400 ng RNA and molecular barcoded adaptors spanning alpha/delta and beta/gamma chains. TCRdb fed the reads into MiXCR, producing one record per CDR3 protein. The data show approximately 62,000 distinct CDR3 sequences, roughly a fifth seen once. Sequenced: a population of CD138-negative cells sorted from bone marrow. The receptors stem from a donor at least 40 years old with multiple myeloma.

There are many counts of this clonotype. CDR3 bases: TGTGCCAGCAGTCCCGAGTATCAGCCCCAGCATTTT. The encoded protein is CASSPEYQPQHF. The V gene is TRBV2, the J gene TRBJ1-5, with D uncertain. Germline lookup yields CDR1 SNHLY and CDR2 FYNNEI. V shed 5 bases and J shed 5 bases, with 7 bases lying between them. CDR3 size: 12 residues.

This clonotype occurred many times. The chain uses TRBV5-4 and TRBJ2-4; possibly TRBD2 for D (5 bases). Trimming cost V 0 bases and J 0 bases, with 10 bases left between them. The germline V gene has CDR1 SGHNT and CDR2 YYREEE (reference sequence). There are 16 residues in the CDR3. The CDR3 loop is CASSLADSVAKNIQYF. CDR3 sequence (DNA): TGTGCCAGCAGCTTGGCGGACTCCGTAGCCAAAAACATTCAGTACTTC.

Many counts were recorded for this clonotype. The rearrangement links TRBV7-6 to TRBJ2-1, with 9 bases that match TRBD2. Looked up from germline, CDR1 is SGHVS and CDR2 is FNYEAQ. Unmatched junction bases numbered 8, after V lost 1 base and J lost 7 bases. This CDR3 spans 16 amino acids. The CDR3 sequence: CASSLEAGGLGNEQFF. The CDR3 nucleotides are TGTGCCAGCAGCTTAGAAGCGGGGGGTCTTGGTAATGAGCAGTTCTTC.

This clonotype was counted ten times or more. In DNA, the CDR3 is TGTGCCAGCCGTGATATAGGACAGTACAATGAGCAGTTCTTC. This codes for CASRDIGQYNEQFF. This sequence joins TRBV6-5 and TRBJ2-1; D possibly corresponds to TRBD1 (6 bases). The CDR3 runs to 14 residues. Per the germline V gene, CDR1 is MNHEY and CDR2 is SVGAGI. V was trimmed by 8 bases and J by 4 bases, leaving 15 bases between them.

This clonotype occurred many times. V gene TRBV6-5 combines with J gene TRBJ2-3; D is possibly TRBD1 (6 bases). V lost 2 bases and J lost 8, with 14 bases in between. Germline values: CDR1 MNHEY, CDR2 SVGAGI. The CDR3 loop spans 14 amino acids. DNA for the CDR3: TGTGCCAGCAGTTACCCGGACAGCATCGGTACGCAGTATTTT. It codes for CASSYPDSIGTQYF.

This clonotype was found many times. The gene calls are TRBV29-1 and TRBJ1-4, with D perhaps matching TRBD1 (5 bases). The CDR3 covers 13 residues. Trimming pared 3 bases from V and 8 bases from J, leaving 13 bases between. Germline assignment: CDR1 SQVTM and CDR2 ANQGSEA. The CDR3 DNA follows: TGCAGCGTTGAGGAGGGACGATTGGAAAAACTGTTTTTT. Amino acids: CSVEEGRLEKLFF.

This clonotype occurred a few times. This sequence joins TRBV6-2 or TRBV6-3 and TRBJ2-7; TRBD2 aligns across 13 bases. V dropped 3 bases and J dropped 1; count of bases not matched to a gene: 6. The CDR3 runs to 17 residues. Per germline, CDR1 MNHEY and CDR2 SVGEGT. CDR3 DNA sequence: TGTGCCAGCAGTTATGAGACTAGCGGGAGGATGTCCTACGAGCAGTACTTC. It yields the protein CASSYETSGRMSYEQYF.

The gene calls are TRBV7-2 and TRBJ1-2, with D hard to call. Germline CDR1 is SGHTA and CDR2 is FQGNSA. The V gene lost 1 base and the J gene lost 2 bases, with 8 bases spanning the gap. This CDR3 is 14 amino acids long. CDR3 sequence (DNA): TGTGCCAGCAGCTTAGGGGTGGTGAACTATGGCTACACCTTC. Its translation is CASSLGVVNYGYTF.

This clonotype was detected ten times or more. J is TRBJ2-3 and V is TRBV28; perhaps TRBD1 as D (5 bases). The CDR3 has 17 amino acids. The germline gives CDR1 MDHEN, CDR2 SYDVKM. Trimming removed 5 bases at V and 1 base at J, with 19 bases between. The CDR3 loop reads CASSAFHRKSGTDTQYF. CDR3 in DNA: TGTGCCAGCAGTGCTTTCCACAGGAAATCGGGCACAGATACGCAGTATTTT.

J is TRBJ2-7 and V is TRBV7-9; TRBD2 matches 14 bases. CDR3 length equals 16 residues. V trimming: 2 bases; J trimming: 4 bases; junction bases outside the gene matches: 4. Germline V gene data show CDR1 as SEHNR and CDR2 as FQNEAQ (reference sequence). The CDR3 region is CASSLSGTSGRYEQYF. Written as DNA, the CDR3 is TGTGCCAGCAGCTTAAGCGGGACTAGCGGGAGATACGAGCAGTACTTC. The complete variable domain, with remaining parts taken from reference TRBV7-9 and TRBJ2-7, reads DTGVSQNPRHKITKRGQNVTFRCDPISEHNRLYWYRQTLGQGPEFLTYFQNEAQLEKSRLLSDRFSAERPKGSFSTLEIQRTEQGDSAMYLCASSLSGTSGRYEQYFGPGTRLTVT.

This chain uses TRBV12-3 or TRBV12-4 with TRBJ2-5, with a possible D match to TRBD2 (6 bases). There are 11 residues in the CDR3. The CDR3, as DNA: TGTGGGTCTAGCGCCTTAGGGACCCAGTACTTC. Its translation is CGSSALGTQYF.

Concerning this clonotype: The conserved phenylalanine or tryptophan normally closing the CDR3 is absent here, so this likely arose from a read error. CDR3 sequence reads: CASSQDAGEGTEAFL. CDR3 DNA: TGTGCCAGCAGCCAAGATGCAGGGGAGGGCACTGAAGCTTTCCTT. The rearrangement links TRBV3-1 to TRBJ1-1, with a possible D match to TRBD1 (6 bases). This CDR3 region has 15 residues. Per germline, CDR1 LGHDT and CDR2 YNNKEL (reference sequence). V dropped 0 bases and J dropped 4 bases, with 12 bases sitting between them.

At least ten counts were recorded for this clonotype. J is TRBJ2-1 and V is TRBV20-1; no clear D gene. Trimming shortened V by 1 base and J by 0 bases, and 13 bases separated the two germline ends. Germline CDR1 reads DFQATT; CDR2 reads SNEGSKA (reference sequence). The CDR3 sequence is 16 residues long. The DNA of the CDR3 is TGCAGTGCTAGAGTCGACACCTCCAACTCCTACAATGAGCAGTTCTTC. It yields the protein CSARVDTSNSYNEQFF.

At least ten counts were recorded for this clonotype. The chain links TRBV7-9 to TRBJ2-2; 11 bases match TRBD2. V was pared by 3 bases and J by 2 bases, with 2 bases of the junction left unmatched. The germline V gene encodes CDR1 SEHNR and CDR2 FQNEAQ (reference sequence). CDR3 size: 16 residues. The DNA for the CDR3 is TGTGCCAGCAGCTTGACTAGCGGGGAAAACACCGGGGAGCTGTTTTTT. Protein sequence: CASSLTSGENTGELFF.

In its sample, this clonotype was seen many times. The gene calls are TRBV6-6 and TRBJ1-5, with TRBD1 as a possible D gene (5 bases). This CDR3 has 15 residues. CDR1 and CDR2 from the germline V gene are MNHNY and SVGAGI (reference sequence). V lost 6 bases and J 0 bases, leaving 12 bases between the germline ends. This CDR3 is CASRDKINSNQPQHF. For the CDR3, the DNA is TGTGCCAGCAGGGACAAGATCAATAGCAATCAGCCCCAGCATTTT.

This clonotype showed up just a few times. The J gene is TRBJ2-5, the V gene TRBV7-8; D may be TRBD2 (5 bases). Per the germline V gene, CDR1 is SGHVS and CDR2 is FQNEAQ. This CDR3 region has 13 residues. The V end lost 1 base, the J end lost 4 bases, and 7 bases lay between the germline ends. Here the CDR3 DNA reads TGTGCCAGCAGCTTAGGTCGGGGAGAGACCCAGTACTTC. As protein: CASSLGRGETQYF.

This rearrangement joins TRBV20-1 to TRBJ2-1, with D possibly matching TRBD2 (6 bases). CDR1 and CDR2 (germline): DFQATT, SNEGSKA (reference sequence). V was cut by 5 bases and J by 8 bases, with 22 bases left in between. This CDR3 contains 15 residues. CDR3 sequence (DNA): TGCAGTGCTTCTCCTCTAACGGGAGAAATCGATGAGCAGTTCTTC. Protein: CSASPLTGEIDEQFF.

Notes on this clonotype: A read error may produce the germline difference seen at one junction end. This chain connects TRBV11-2 to TRBJ2-1; D is unresolved. This CDR3 is built from 13 residues. Per the germline V gene, CDR1 is SGHAT and CDR2 is FQNNGV. CDR3 protein: CASSLDPVLTRSF. The CDR3 DNA reads TGTGCCAGCAGCTTAGATCCTGTCCTAACCCGGTCCTTC.

The chain combines TRBV7-9 with TRBJ2-7; D unresolved. Germline CDR1 and CDR2: SEHNR and FQNEAQ (reference sequence). The germline V and J ends were trimmed by 2 bases and 3 bases, with 5 bases remaining between them. This CDR3 has 12 residues. Written as DNA, the CDR3 is TGTGCCAGCAGCTTAACTTACTACGAGCAGTACTTC. Amino acids: CASSLTYYEQYF.

The V gene is TRBV2, the J gene TRBJ2-3, with D possibly matching TRBD1 (6 bases). The V end lost 5 bases, the J end lost 6 bases, and 18 bases lay between the germline ends. Looked up from germline, CDR1 is SNHLY and CDR2 is FYNNEI. The CDR3 length is 15 residues. CDR3 sequence reads: CASSFRPGQGDTQYF. As DNA, the CDR3 is TGTGCCAGCAGTTTTCGCCCCGGGCAGGGGGATACGCAGTATTTT.

This clonotype occurred many times. The chain links TRBV7-2 to TRBJ2-7; unclear D gene. Between the trimmed V and J ends, which lost 4 bases and 3 bases, there was a span of 10 bases. The germline V gene encodes CDR1 SGHTA and CDR2 FQGNSA. This CDR3 is built from 13 residues. The CDR3 protein is CASSSTGGYEQYF. The CDR3 coding sequence is TGTGCCAGCAGCTCAACCGGCGGCTACGAGCAGTACTTC. Supplemented by reference TRBV7-2 and TRBJ2-7, the full variable domain reads GAGVSQSPSNKVTEKGKDVELRCDPISGHTALYWYRQSLGQGLEFLIYFQGNSAPDKSGLPSDRFSAERTGGSVSTLTIQRTQQEDSAVYLCASSSTGGYEQYFGPGTRLTVT.

At least ten counts were recorded for this clonotype. This chain links TRBV29-1 with TRBJ1-5, with no clear D. Looked up from germline, CDR1 is SQVTM and CDR2 is ANQGSEA. V was cut by 6 bases and J by 4 bases, with 13 bases left in between. This CDR3 spans 13 amino acids. CDR3 sequence (DNA): TGCAGCGTCAGTCCGGGTCTGAATCAGCCCCAGCATTTT. It specifies CSVSPGLNQPQHF.

This clonotype has a count of ten or more. V usage is TRBV20-1 and J usage is TRBJ2-1; no clear D. The CDR3 is 15 residues long. Trimming cost V 1 base and J 0 bases, with 10 bases left between them. Germline V gene sequence: CDR1 DFQATT, CDR2 SNEGSKA (reference sequence). The CDR3 protein is CSARGPFGSYNEQFF. The CDR3 DNA is TGCAGTGCTAGAGGCCCCTTTGGCTCCTACAATGAGCAGTTCTTC.

This clonotype was detected ten times or more. The J gene is TRBJ2-3, the V gene TRBV5-1, with 12 bases identical to TRBD2. The CDR3 length is 16 residues. Germline CDR1 reads SGHRS; CDR2 reads YFSETQ. The V and J ends lost 4 bases and 2 bases, in that order; junction bases with no gene match: 5. As DNA, the CDR3 is TGCGCCAGCAGCCCCGGACTAGCGGGGCCCACAGATACGCAGTATTTT. Translation: CASSPGLAGPTDTQYF.

This clonotype was recorded many times. The J gene is TRBJ2-5, the V gene TRBV29-1; D ambiguous. Germline assignment: CDR1 SQVTM and CDR2 ANQGSEA. The CDR3 spans 12 residues. V lost 3 bases and J lost 2, with 7 bases in between. The DNA for the CDR3 is TGCAGCGTTGAGGAACAACAAGAGACCCAGTACTTC. Protein product: CSVEEQQETQYF.

This clonotype was detected ten times or more. This chain uses TRBV27 with TRBJ2-3, with D unresolved. Germline V gene data show CDR1 as MNHEY and CDR2 as SMNVEV (reference sequence). Between the trimmed V and J ends, which lost 2 bases and 2 bases, there was a span of 8 bases. The CDR3 runs to 14 residues. This chain's CDR3 is CASSLETTTDTQYF. The CDR3 nucleotides read TGTGCCAGCAGTTTAGAAACCACCACAGATACGCAGTATTTT.

This clonotype was found many times. The chain uses TRBV9 and TRBJ2-7; 8 bases align to TRBD2. This CDR3 is 13 amino acids long. V gave up 0 bases and J gave up 6 bases; unmatched junction bases: 2. Germline CDR1 is SGDLS and CDR2 is YYNGEE. The CDR3 sequence: CASSVDLAGEQYF. For the CDR3, the DNA is TGTGCCAGCAGCGTAGATCTAGCGGGCGAGCAGTACTTC.

This clonotype was detected only a few times. This sequence may be a read error, since a much larger clone differs from it by one base. The gene calls are TRBV29-1 and TRBJ1-1; D is perhaps TRBD1 (5 bases). The CDR3 runs 11 residues. Germline V gene data show CDR1 as SQVTM and CDR2 as ANQGSEA. Trimming took 7 bases from V and 8 from J, leaving 14 bases between them. CDR3 sequence: CSGSSGGEAFF. For the CDR3, the DNA is TGCAGCGGGAGTAGTGGGGGGGAAGCTTTCTTT.